These 30 T cell receptor beta chains share one sample of origin, sequenced in a study of tumor and adjacent non-tumor tissue in lung cancer. No cell sorting was done before RNA was extracted from the tissue. The library came from three nested PCR rounds adapted from ARM-PCR protocols. Via MiXCR, TCRdb re-called the multiplex PCR reads, giving one row per CDR3 protein. The sample includes 220,000 or so distinct CDR3 sequences, 70% to 75% of them seen just once. Sequencing was done on a sample of lung tumor tissue. The receptors originated from a man in his sixties with non-small cell lung cancer.

To note about this clonotype: The CDR3 end shows no conserved phenylalanine or tryptophan, and so a read error is likely. The chain links TRBV6-2 or TRBV6-3 to TRBJ2-7; 10 positions agree with TRBD2. Germline-derived CDR1 and CDR2 are MNHEY and SVGEGT. CDR3 length equals 18 residues. The trim removed 7 bases at V and 0 bases at J, leaving 15 bases unmatched. This chain's CDR3 is CASISDPRSGRVSYEQYS. In DNA form, the CDR3 reads TGTGCCAGCATATCGGACCCCCGGAGCGGGAGGGTCTCCTACGAGCAGTACTCC.

With respect to this clonotype: This could be a read error, since a much larger clone is one nucleotide away. CDR3: CANSFGQGRKSYTF. The CDR3 nucleotides are TGTGCCAACAGTTTCGGACAGGGTCGCAAAAGCTACACCTTC. This sequence joins TRBV12-3 or TRBV12-4 and TRBJ1-2; 8 bases map to TRBD1. This CDR3 region has 14 residues.

The chain is built from TRBV24-1 and TRBJ2-1; D uncertain. Germline-derived CDR1 and CDR2 are KGHDR and SFDVKD. This CDR3 has 15 amino acids. With 5 bases removed from V and 0 bases from J, the gap between germline ends came to 10 bases. CDR3 DNA: TGTGCCACCAGTGTCAGGAAAAGCTCCTACAATGAGCAGTTCTTC. Its translation: CATSVRKSSYNEQFF.

Details on this clonotype: Germline and junction disagree at one end, which may indicate a read error. This sequence joins TRBV11-3 and TRBJ2-7, with a possible D match to TRBD2 (5 bases). The germline V gene has CDR1 SGHNT and CDR2 YENEEA. This CDR3 contains 15 residues. The CDR3 DNA follows: TGTGTCAGCAGCTCCTCAGTGGGCATCGACTACGACCAGTACTTC. This gives the protein CVSSSSVGIDYDQYF.

On this clonotype itself: Mismatch with germline at one junction end may stem from a read error. The chain carries TRBV11-2 and TRBJ2-5, with D uncertain. This CDR3 is built from 13 residues. Germline V gene lookup returns CDR1 SGHAT and CDR2 FQNNGV. The CDR3 nucleotides read TGTGCCAGCAGCTTCCGCCATCAAGAGATCCAGTACTTC. It encodes CASSFRHQEIQYF.

J is TRBJ2-2 and V is TRBV6-2 or TRBV6-3, with D tentatively TRBD2 (5 bases). Per germline, CDR1 MNHEY and CDR2 SVGEGT. The CDR3 is 14 amino acids. Between the trimmed V and J ends, which lost 10 bases and 4 bases, there was a span of 16 bases. CDR3 coding DNA: TGTGCCACCACCCGGGGAGAGACCACCGGGGAGCTGTTTTTT. Protein product: CATTRGETTGELFF.

This clonotype appeared a single time. The CDR3 carries no conserved terminal phenylalanine or tryptophan, so it likely arises from a read error. The chain has TRBV20-1 and TRBJ1-1; 8 bases line up with TRBD1. Germline CDR1 and CDR2: DFQATT and SNEGSKA (reference sequence). This CDR3 region has 12 residues. V dropped 6 bases and J dropped 4; count of bases not matched to a gene: 4. CDR3 bases: TGCAGTGCCTGCGGACAGGGCACTGAAGCTTTCATT. Its protein is CSACGQGTEAFI.

In DNA, the CDR3 is TGCGCCAGCAGCCCGGAAGGACAAAGCAATCGGTCCCAGCATTTT. Translating gives CASSPEGQSNRSQHF. The V and J genes are TRBV5-1 and TRBJ1-5, with TRBD1 as a possible D gene (5 bases). Trimming stripped 4 bases from V and 11 bases from J, with 22 bases between. Looked up from germline, CDR1 is SGHRS and CDR2 is YFSETQ. The CDR3 contains 15 residues.

The chain has TRBV7-9 and TRBJ2-3; TRBD2 matches at 9 bases. The V gene's germline CDR1 is SEHNR and CDR2 FQNEAQ (reference sequence). Trimming took 1 base from V and 14 from J; bases not matched to a gene: 16. CDR3 length equals 16 residues. CDR3 DNA sequence: TGTGCCAGCAGCTTAGATCTAGCGGGGCGCACAGATATGCGGTATTTT. Translation: CASSLDLAGRTDMRYF.

With respect to this clonotype: A much bigger clone sits one base away, suggesting this may be a read error. The V call is TRBV12-3 or TRBV12-4, the J call TRBJ1-6; D uncertain. The CDR3 loop spans 14 amino acids. The germline V and J ends were trimmed by 7 bases and 14 bases, with 21 bases remaining between them. In nucleotides, the CDR3 is TGTGCCAGCAATCACCCAGACCTAGGCTTTACCCTCCACTTT. Its translation: CASNHPDLGFTLHF.

This clonotype occurred once. Relative to the germline gene, one junction end is altered; a read error may explain this. The chain links TRBV11-3 to TRBJ2-1; D is uncertain. Germline CDR1 SGHNT, CDR2 YENEEA. The CDR3 totals 14 residues. The CDR3 is CASRLVTMVDEQFF. CDR3 in DNA: TGTGCCAGCAGATTAGTTACGATGGTGGATGAGCAGTTCTTC.

This clonotype was detected once. This may stem from a read error, because a much larger clone lies one nucleotide away. The rearrangement joins TRBV20-1 to TRBJ2-5, with 10 nucleotides matching TRBD2. The CDR3 extends over 14 amino acids. Germline-derived CDR1 and CDR2 are DFQATT and SNEGSKA (reference sequence). The CDR3, as DNA: TGCAGTGCTAGAGTGACTAGCGGGCTAGAGACCCAGTGCTTC. Encoded protein: CSARVTSGLETQCF.

On this clonotype itself: A clone one base away is much larger, so this may be a read error. The V gene is TRBV12-3 or TRBV12-4, the J gene TRBJ2-7, with D unclear. V dropped 5 bases and J dropped 5 bases, with 13 bases sitting between them. The CDR3 extends over 13 amino acids. The CDR3 sequence is CASSNPEAHEQYF. The CDR3 region has the DNA TGTGCCAGCAGTAATCCCGAGGCCCACGAGCAGTACTTC.

This clonotype was recorded many times. Written as DNA, the CDR3 is TGCAGTGCCGCTTACGGGGGGGAGACCCAGTACTTC. Its protein is CSAAYGGETQYF. The rearrangement links TRBV20-1 to TRBJ2-5, with 7 nucleotides matching TRBD2. CDR3 size: 12 residues. Germline-derived CDR1 and CDR2 are DFQATT and SNEGSKA (reference sequence). With 6 bases clipped from V and 5 bases from J, the junction kept 6 bases outside the gene matches.

Of note for this clonotype: One end of the junction fails to match germline, which may point to a read error. The chain combines TRBV5-1 with TRBJ2-2; 8 nucleotides line up with TRBD2. Germline values: CDR1 SGHRS, CDR2 YFSETQ. CDR3 length equals 15 residues. The CDR3 spells CASSLSAGAAGELFF. In nucleotides, the CDR3 is TGTGCCAGCAGCTTGTCAGCGGGGGCCGCCGGGGAGCTGTTTTTT.

For this clonotype: Since a much larger clone is just one base distant, this may be a read error. The CDR3 DNA is TGTGCCAGCAGTTTAGGTGTGAGAGGAATAGCGGGAGGAACTAGCACAGATACGCAGTATTTT. Translating gives CASSLGVRGIAGGTSTDTQYF. The chain joins TRBV12-3 or TRBV12-4 to TRBJ2-3; 10 bases align to TRBD2. With 1 base clipped from V and 0 bases from J, the junction kept 16 bases outside the gene matches. This CDR3 spans 21 amino acids.

The chain has TRBV28 and TRBJ1-2; D gene ambiguous. The CDR3 length is 16 residues. Germline V gene data show CDR1 as MDHEN and CDR2 as SYDVKM. Trimming stripped 3 bases from V and 8 bases from J, with 22 bases between. This CDR3 is CASSFLARKGSYGYTF. CDR3 nucleotides: TGTGCCAGCAGTTTTCTCGCCCGGAAGGGCTCCTACGGCTACACCTTC.

Details on this clonotype: This could be a read error, since a much larger clone is one nucleotide away. This chain uses TRBV20-1 with TRBJ2-3; perhaps TRBD1 as D (6 bases). CDR3 length: 15 amino acids. Per germline, CDR1 DFQATT and CDR2 SNEGSKA (reference sequence). With 5 bases removed from V and 4 bases from J, the gap between germline ends came to 19 bases. The CDR3 spells CSAARDILLADTQYF. The CDR3 bases are TGCAGTGCTGCCCGGGACATTCTTTTGGCAGATACGCAGTATTTT.

This clonotype was found many times. The rearrangement joins TRBV11-2 to TRBJ2-7, with 9 bases aligning to TRBD2. There are 17 residues in the CDR3. Germline CDR1 SGHAT, CDR2 FQNNGV. V shed 2 bases and J 0 bases; nucleotides not matched to a gene: 8. CDR3 sequence (DNA): TGTGCCAGCAGCTTAATAGTTGGTAGCGGGGGCTCCTACGAGCAGTACTTC. It codes for CASSLIVGSGGSYEQYF.

A note on this clonotype: A much larger clone sits a single nucleotide away, making a read error possible. The chain uses TRBV20-1 and TRBJ1-5; D is ambiguous. The CDR3 extends over 14 amino acids. Trimming cost V 6 bases and J 0 bases, with 12 bases left between them. CDR1 is DFQATT, CDR2 SNEGSKA, per germline (reference sequence). The CDR3 here is CSAFNPRSNQPQHF. The DNA of the CDR3 is TGCAGTGCATTTAATCCCCGTAGCAATCAGCCCCAGCATTTT.

This clonotype was counted ten times or more. The CDR3 region has the DNA TGCAGTGCTAAAACAGGGGGCGGCGAGCAGTTCTTC. Amino acids: CSAKTGGGEQFF. The V call is TRBV20-1, the J call TRBJ2-1; TRBD1 matches at 9 bases. CDR3 length: 12 amino acids. From germline, CDR1 is DFQATT and CDR2 SNEGSKA (reference sequence). The V gene end was trimmed by 4 bases and the J gene end by 10 bases; junction bases not matched to a gene: 5.

This clonotype was recorded once. A clone one base away is much larger, so this may be a read error. The J gene is TRBJ2-7, the V gene TRBV6-6; possibly TRBD1 for D (5 bases). In germline, CDR1 is MNHNY, CDR2 SVGAGI (reference sequence). The CDR3 contains 13 residues. CDR3 sequence reads: CTSSQGLIYEQYF. In DNA form, the CDR3 reads TGTACCAGCAGCCAGGGCCTTATCTACGAGCAGTACTTC.

In this sample, this clonotype is medium-sized. The genes are TRBV12-3 or TRBV12-4 and TRBJ1-2, with a possible D match to TRBD1 (6 bases). This CDR3 is built from 12 residues. V lost 3 bases, J lost 12 bases, and 14 bases lay in between. Written as DNA, the CDR3 is TGTGCCAGCAGTTTGGGGGGCTCCCTCCACACCTTC. It translates to CASSLGGSLHTF.

To note about this clonotype: A much larger clone lies a single base off, so this may be a read error. Because it lacks the conserved phenylalanine or tryptophan at the end, this CDR3 is likely a read error. This sequence joins TRBV11-3 and TRBJ2-1; 9 bases line up with TRBD2. The V segment lost 5 bases and the J segment 8 bases; nucleotides outside the gene matches: 10. The CDR3 sequence is 15 residues long. Germline CDR1 SGHNT, CDR2 YENEEA. The CDR3 loop is CASSRKYLAGDEQFS. The CDR3, as DNA: TGTGCCAGCAGCCGAAAATATTTAGCGGGAGATGAGCAGTTCTCC.

This clonotype has ten or more counts. V is TRBV5-4 and J is TRBJ2-3; D ambiguous. V lost 1 base to trimming and J lost 2 bases, with 8 bases between them. This CDR3 region has 14 residues. CDR1 and CDR2 from the germline V gene are SGHNT and YYREEE (reference sequence). The CDR3 region has the DNA TGTGCCAGCAGCTTGCTGGAAACCACAGATACGCAGTATTTT. This sequence encodes CASSLLETTDTQYF.

Worth noting for this clonotype: A much larger clone is a single base away; this may be a read error. This sequence joins TRBV6-1 and TRBJ1-5; 11 nucleotides line up with TRBD1. The V gene's germline CDR1 is MNHNS and CDR2 SASEGT. J lost 11 bases, V lost 4 bases, and 7 bases had no gene match. The CDR3 has 14 amino acids. CDR3 bases: TGTGCCAGCAGTGCGGGACAGGGGGTCCAGTCCCAGCATTTT. As protein: CASSAGQGVQSQHF.

The V and J genes are TRBV7-9 and TRBJ2-1, with 7 bases aligning to TRBD2. V gave up 3 bases and J gave up 8 bases; unmatched junction bases: 10. This CDR3 region has 15 residues. Germline loops: CDR1 SEHNR, CDR2 FQNEAQ (reference sequence). DNA of the CDR3: TGTGCCAGCAGCTTTTCGGGGCGGGGGTGGGATGAGCAGTTCTTC. Translation: CASSFSGRGWDEQFF.

This chain connects TRBV30 to TRBJ2-6; possibly TRBD1 for D (5 bases). Germline CDR1 GTSNPN, CDR2 SVGIG (reference sequence). The CDR3 extends over 20 amino acids. The V end was cut by 2 bases, the J end by 0 bases, with 23 bases between. CDR3: CAWSTQTQGFLGSGANVLTF. Here the CDR3 DNA reads TGTGCCTGGAGTACCCAGACGCAGGGCTTTCTCGGCTCTGGGGCCAACGTCCTGACTTTC.

As concerns this clonotype: The CDR3 carries no conserved terminal phenylalanine or tryptophan, so it likely arises from a read error. The rearrangement uses TRBV11-1 and TRBJ2-5; D gene ambiguous. The CDR3 is made up of 14 amino acids. Per germline, CDR1 SGHAT and CDR2 FQDESV (reference sequence). Trimming took 5 bases from V and 3 from J, leaving 13 bases between them. The CDR3 coding sequence is TGTGCCAGCAGCCTCGACGGGCTAAAAGAGACCCAGTACTCC. Its translation: CASSLDGLKETQYS.

On this clonotype: This could be a read error, since a much larger clone is one nucleotide away. The rearrangement uses TRBV11-2 and TRBJ2-1; 7 bases fit TRBD1. The length of the CDR3 is 19 residues. Trimming took 0 bases from V and 3 from J; bases not matched to a gene: 14. Germline V gene data show CDR1 as SGHAT and CDR2 as FQNNGV. DNA for the CDR3: TGTGCCAGCAGCTTAGATCAACATACAGGGGCCGGTCGCTACAATGAGCAGTTCTTC. Its translation: CASSLDQHTGAGRYNEQFF.